This T cell receptor (beta chain) was documented in a study of regulatory T cells in long-lasting Graves disease. Time point in this sample: persistent/refractory GD, antithyroid drugs over 5 years with positive TRAb. From RNA extracted from PBMCs, the TCR library was made. American Thyroid Association guidelines defined Graves' disease diagnosis. One endocrinology department in Xi'an, China, was where patients came from. To note about this clonotype: Its antigen is unidentified. Being one base from a much bigger clone, this may be a read error.

Building of the TCR beta libraries involved iRepertoire HTBI primers and Arm-PCR of CDR3 regions. In the source study's methods: Sample data revealed about 60 TRBV and 12 to 15 TRBJ segments. Via MiXCR, TCRdb re-called the multiplex PCR reads, giving one row per CDR3 protein. TCRdb's processing, not the study's, gives the V and J calls here. Of fewer than 600,000 distinct CDR3 sequences in the sample, approximately 23% were seen once. Study-level results: Persistent disease exhibited a predilection for TRBV28, TRBJ1-2 and TRBJ2-5.

CDR3 size: 12 residues. The germline V gene has CDR1 SQVTM and CDR2 ANQGSEA. The source is a female donor with Graves disease. The chain joins TRBV29-1 to TRBJ2-5; TRBD2 agrees at 8 bases. This specimen was peripheral blood mononuclear cells (PBMCs), taken when the disease was refractory, from a patient treated with antithyroid drugs. Here the CDR3 DNA reads TGCAGCGTTACTAGCGGCCAAGGGACCCAGTACTTC. Translated, it gives CSVTSGQGTQYF. Using reference TRBV29-1 and TRBJ2-5 for the parts outside the CDR3, the full variable domain is SAVISQKPSRDICQRGTSLTIQCQVDSQVTMMFWYRQQPGQSLTLIATANQGSEATYESGFVIDKFPISRPNLTFSTLTVSNMSPEDSSIYLCSVTSGQGTQYFGPGTRLLVL.